A single sample gave rise to the 8 T cell receptor beta chains below, sequenced in a study of blood T cell repertoires in COVID-19. Profiling relied on immunoSEQ multiplex PCR, and the TCRdb table lists in-frame clones only, not all of them. The data contain almost 300,000 clones, more than 75% of them singletons. Sequencing was carried out using peripheral blood. All receptors derive from a man between 65 and 80 years old with acute or convalescent COVID-19.

The chain carries TRBV5-4 and TRBJ2-5; D may be TRBD2 (5 bases). CDR3 length: 14 amino acids. The germline gives CDR1 SGHNT, CDR2 YYREEE (reference sequence). Trimming pared 0 bases from V and 4 bases from J, leaving 10 bases between. In nucleotides, the CDR3 is TGTGCCAGCAGCTTGGGAGGGATAGGAGAGACCCAGTACTTC. Amino acids: CASSLGGIGETQYF.

The chain recombines TRBV28 with TRBJ1-2; 8 bases align to TRBD1. V gave up 10 bases and J gave up 6 bases; unmatched junction bases: 10. CDR1 and CDR2 from the germline V gene are MDHEN and SYDVKM. This CDR3 is 13 amino acids long. For the CDR3, the DNA is TGTGCCACCAACAGGGGGAGAGAGGATGGCTACACCTTC. Its protein product is CATNRGREDGYTF.

In this sample, this clone turned up once. V is TRBV14 and J is TRBJ2-5, with 8 positions matching TRBD2. This CDR3 has 16 amino acids. Losses at the gene ends were 0 bases for V and 1 base for J; bases not matched to a gene: 4. CDR1 and CDR2 (germline): SGHDN, FVKESK. The CDR3 DNA reads as TGTGCCAGCAGCCAAGAGCGTGGACTAGCCCAAGAGACCCAGTACTTC. This codes for CASSQERGLAQETQYF. Looking up the rest from reference TRBV14 and TRBJ2-5 gives the full variable domain: EAGVTQFPSHSVIEKGQTVTLRCDPISGHDNLYWYRRVMGKEIKFLLHFVKESKQDESGMPNNRFLAERTGGTYSTLKVQPAELEDSGVYFCASSQERGLAQETQYFGPGTRLLVL.

The genes are TRBV3-1 (or the pseudogene TRBV3-2) and TRBJ2-6; TRBD1 agrees at 7 bases. Germline V gene data show CDR1 as LGHDT and CDR2 as YNNKEL (reference sequence). The length of the CDR3 is 16 residues. V was clipped by 3 bases and J by 3 bases; unmatched bases: 5. CDR3 sequence reads: CASSHRTGVGANVLTF. CDR3 in DNA: TGTGCCAGCAGCCATAGAACAGGGGTTGGGGCCAACGTCCTGACTTTC.

The V call is TRBV3-1 (or the pseudogene TRBV3-2), the J call TRBJ2-5; 13 bases fit TRBD2. J was trimmed by 0 bases and V by 0 bases; bases with no gene match: 10. CDR3 length equals 20 residues. Germline V CDR1 and CDR2: LGHDT, YNNKEL (reference sequence). CDR3 DNA sequence: TGTGCCAGCAGCCAAGATCGGGTTGGACTAGCGGGAGAAAACCAAGAGACCCAGTACTTC. As protein: CASSQDRVGLAGENQETQYF.

V is TRBV7-8 and J is TRBJ2-2, with 7 bases fitting TRBD1. CDR3 size: 17 residues. In germline, CDR1 is SGHVS, CDR2 FQNEAQ. V was pared by 4 bases and J by 6 bases, with 14 bases of the junction left unmatched. The CDR3 DNA is TGTGCCAGCAGCTCACGAGCCGGGACAGCTTACCCCGGGGAGCTGTTTTTT. Translation gives CASSSRAGTAYPGELFF. The variable domain in full, with the rest retrieved from reference TRBV7-8 and TRBJ2-2, is GAGVSQSPRYKVAKRGQDVALRCDPISGHVSLFWYQQALGQGPEFLTYFQNEAQLDKSGLPSDRFFAERPEGSVSTLKIQRTQQEDSAVYLCASSSRAGTAYPGELFFGEGSRLTVL.

The chain is built from TRBV7-2 and TRBJ2-1; 10 nucleotides line up with TRBD2. CDR1 and CDR2 (germline): SGHTA, FQGNSA. J was trimmed by 1 base and V by 5 bases; bases with no gene match: 14. The CDR3 contains 19 residues. In DNA form, the CDR3 reads TGTGCCAGCAGCCTAAGAATATCGAGCGGGGGGGCTTCCTACAATGAGCAGTTCTTC. This codes for CASSLRISSGGASYNEQFF.

The chain uses TRBV4-2 and TRBJ2-3; 7 nucleotides agree with TRBD2. Per the germline V gene, CDR1 is LGHNA and CDR2 is YNFKEQ. V lost 0 bases and J lost 0; bases outside the gene matches: 6. The CDR3 has 17 residues. CDR3 sequence (DNA): TGTGCCAGCAGCCAAGATATCCGGGGGGTAAGCACAGATACGCAGTATTTT. Protein: CASSQDIRGVSTDTQYF.